The table lists the clone carrying this T cell receptor (beta chain) with a few counts. Its specificity is not known. TCRdb passed the 5' RACE reads through MiXCR, listing each CDR3 protein once. The profile shows hundreds of thousands of distinct CDR3 sequences, about 20% of them singletons. This sample is drawn from a study of identical twins. General study results and limits: Researchers caution that invariant MAIT and iNKT cells could partly confound zero-insertion analyses.

The CDR3 loop spans 13 amino acids. Trimming shortened V by 6 bases and J by 4 bases, and 10 bases separated the two germline ends. These data were also filed under a second study, of T cells expressing NK-cell markers. That work adds: Each TCR beta repertoire originated in sorted T cells that were CD3+CD56+NKG2C+, CD3+CD56+NKG2C- or CD3+CD56-NKG2C+. Sequencing covered eight donors, seven HCMV-seropositive and one seronegative.

The sequence came from a woman aged 18 to 35 in good health. The J gene is TRBJ1-5, the V gene TRBV12-3 or TRBV12-4; D is unclear. Sequences were obtained from PBMCs. DNA of the CDR3: TGTGCCAGCAGCCGTGGCCAGAATCAGCCCCAGCATTTT. Protein: CASSRGQNQPQHF.